The 14 T cell receptor beta chains given below trace back to one sample, sequenced in a study of T-cell reconstitution after alpha-beta-depleted transplantation in children. It was with unique molecular identifiers that the TCRbeta library was prepared. TCRdb recomputed calls from the PCR reads with MiXCR, one row per CDR3 protein. This sample has 700,000 to 950,000 distinct CDR3 sequences; around 17% occur once, and the top ten carry roughly 4.8%. Source: PBMCs, mostly from graft donor cells, taken 360 days after TCRalphabeta/CD19-depleted stem cell transplant. The receptors come from a male patient under 18 who had a stem cell transplant for acute lymphoblastic leukemia, so the T cells may come from the graft donor.

The gene calls are TRBV14 and TRBJ2-1; D ambiguous. Deletions cut 1 base from V and 4 bases from J, with 11 bases between. CDR3 length: 15 residues. Germline CDR1 SGHDN, CDR2 FVKESK. The CDR3 spells CASSQGTARYNEQFF. The CDR3 coding sequence is TGTGCCAGCAGCCAAGGGACCGCCCGGTACAATGAGCAGTTCTTC.

The chain recombines TRBV20-1 with TRBJ2-5, with 7 bases that match TRBD2. CDR3 size: 16 residues. CDR1 and CDR2 (germline): DFQATT, SNEGSKA (reference sequence). V was clipped by 0 bases and J by 5 bases; unmatched bases: 12. The CDR3 sequence is CSARDYLRLAGETQYF. CDR3 DNA sequence: TGCAGTGCTAGAGATTATCTGAGACTAGCTGGGGAGACCCAGTACTTC.

This clonotype was picked up many times. V is TRBV20-1 and J is TRBJ2-1; D uncertain. Germline assignment: CDR1 DFQATT and CDR2 SNEGSKA (reference sequence). V lost 0 bases to trimming and J lost 4 bases, with 10 bases between them. This CDR3 region has 14 residues. The CDR3 DNA follows: TGCAGTGCTAGAGACCTATACCGGTACAATGAGCAGTTCTTC. This encodes CSARDLYRYNEQFF.

This clonotype appeared a few times. J is TRBJ2-7 and V is TRBV5-1; D is ambiguous. Germline loops: CDR1 SGHRS, CDR2 YFSETQ. With 0 bases removed from V and 0 bases from J, the gap between germline ends came to 7 bases. This CDR3 contains 14 residues. CDR3 sequence reads: CASSLEDTSYEQYF. The CDR3 DNA reads TGCGCCAGCAGCTTGGAAGACACCTCCTACGAGCAGTACTTC. The complete variable domain, with remaining parts taken from reference TRBV5-1 and TRBJ2-7, reads KAGVTQTPRYLIKTRGQQVTLSCSPISGHRSVSWYQQTPGQGLQFLFEYFSETQRNKGNFPGRFSGRQFSNSRSEMNVSTLELGDSALYLCASSLEDTSYEQYFGPGTRLTVT.

This clonotype was seen only a few times. V usage is TRBV20-1 and J usage is TRBJ2-7; D call uncertain. The V gene's germline CDR1 is DFQATT and CDR2 SNEGSKA (reference sequence). This CDR3 has 17 amino acids. Trimming cost V 1 base and J 6 bases, with 25 bases left between them. DNA of the CDR3: TGCAGTGCTAGAGCCCCGGCGAGCGAGGTAACCTACCGCGAGCAGTACTTC. Residues: CSARAPASEVTYREQYF.

In its sample, this clonotype was seen a few times. CDR3 in DNA: TGTGCCAGCAGTCGCAGCGGGAGTCGTCCCCTCTCCTACGAGCAGTACTTC. Amino acid sequence: CASSRSGSRPLSYEQYF. The chain is built from TRBV2 and TRBJ2-7; 8 bases are shared with TRBD2. Trimming at V came to 5 bases and at J to 0 bases, leaving 12 bases not matched to a gene. The CDR3 is 17 residues long. Germline V gene data show CDR1 as SNHLY and CDR2 as FYNNEI. The full variable domain, completed using reference TRBV2 and TRBJ2-7, is EPEVTQTPSHQVTQMGQEVILRCVPISNHLYFYWYRQILGQKVEFLVSFYNNEISEKSEIFDDQFSVERPDGSNFTLKIRSTKLEDSAMYFCASSRSGSRPLSYEQYFGPGTRLTVT.

The J gene is TRBJ2-1, the V gene TRBV10-3; unclear D gene. The CDR3 is 14 residues long. CDR1 ENHRY and CDR2 SYGVKD come from the germline V gene. Between the trimmed V and J ends, which lost 2 bases and 5 bases, there was a span of 10 bases. Here the CDR3 DNA reads TGTGCCATCAGTGAGGGTCGATCAAACAATGAGCAGTTCTTC. It yields the protein CAISEGRSNNEQFF.

This clonotype showed up many times. The chain is built from TRBV18 and TRBJ1-1; D gene ambiguous. The CDR3 runs 13 residues. Germline V CDR1 and CDR2: KGHSH, LQKENI. V lost 0 bases, J lost 9 bases, and 11 bases lay in between. As DNA, the CDR3 is TGTGCCAGCTCACCACCGACGAGAAATAAAGCTTTCTTT. The encoded protein is CASSPPTRNKAFF.

The chain employs TRBV20-1 and TRBJ2-1, with D tentatively TRBD2 (6 bases). CDR3 length: 14 residues. The V and J ends lost 6 bases and 0 bases respectively, with 12 bases between them. Germline CDR1 is DFQATT and CDR2 is SNEGSKA (reference sequence). This chain's CDR3 is CSATAGSSYNEQFF. The CDR3 bases are TGCAGTGCAACAGCGGGTAGCTCCTACAATGAGCAGTTCTTC.

This clonotype was found a few times. This chain joins TRBV27 and TRBJ2-7; D unclear. V lost 6 bases and J 5 bases, leaving 14 bases between the germline ends. Looked up from germline, CDR1 is MNHEY and CDR2 is SMNVEV (reference sequence). This CDR3 is 13 amino acids long. In DNA, the CDR3 is TGTGCCAGCAGCCCCCCTAATAGTCACGAGCAGTACTTC. Its protein product is CASSPPNSHEQYF.

The CDR3: CSALDRGSHFLSTDTQYF. The CDR3, as DNA: TGCAGTGCCTTAGACAGGGGGAGTCATTTTCTGAGCACAGATACGCAGTATTTT. The chain carries TRBV20-1 and TRBJ2-3; 9 nucleotides agree with TRBD1. V lost 6 bases to trimming and J lost 0 bases; unmatched junction nucleotides: 16. This CDR3 is 18 amino acids long. Germline V gene data show CDR1 as DFQATT and CDR2 as SNEGSKA (reference sequence).

This clonotype has more than one count but fewer than ten. The chain employs TRBV25-1 and TRBJ2-7; 9 positions match TRBD1. The CDR3 contains 16 residues. The ends lost 5 bases at V and 0 bases at J; junction bases unmatched: 8. Germline V gene lookup returns CDR1 MGHDK and CDR2 SYGVNS. CDR3: CASSISGTGNSYEQYF. In DNA form, the CDR3 reads TGTGCCAGCAGTATCTCCGGGACAGGGAACTCCTACGAGCAGTACTTC.

The chain couples TRBV7-2 to TRBJ1-1, with D hard to call. Trimming removed 7 bases from V and 4 bases from J, with 16 bases in between. This CDR3 comprises 14 residues. Germline CDR1 and CDR2: SGHTA and FQGNSA. This chain's CDR3 is CASIGLWRSTEAFF. The CDR3, as DNA: TGTGCCAGCATCGGCCTTTGGAGGAGCACTGAAGCTTTCTTT.

The CDR3: CASSLDYRAHPGEQFF. The CDR3 DNA reads TGTGCCAGCAGCTTAGATTACAGGGCCCATCCAGGTGAGCAGTTCTTC. The chain uses TRBV11-2 and TRBJ2-1, with TRBD1 as a possible D gene (6 bases). Germline values: CDR1 SGHAT, CDR2 FQNNGV. The CDR3 contains 16 residues. The V end lost 0 bases, the J end lost 9 bases, and 18 bases lay between the germline ends.